Listed here are 27 T cell receptor beta chains from one sample, sequenced in a study of blood T cell repertoires in COVID-19 (dated by TCRdb to 2020 to 2022). Preparation of the library involved the immunoSEQ multiplex PCR assay. Held by TCRdb, this immuneACCESS table contains in-frame sequences only and omits some clones. Under half of the omission traces to an unresolved V gene where checked; the cause of the rest is unknown. The sample yields roughly 140,000 clones; approximately 79% were counted once. About 7.3% of the sample is held by the ten biggest clonotypes. Material: PBMCs or T cells enriched from blood (not recorded which). The receptors derive from a man aged 50 or older who had recovered from COVID-19.

The chain joins TRBV11-2 to TRBJ1-2; 12 nucleotides line up with TRBD1. This CDR3 spans 16 amino acids. CDR1 and CDR2 (germline): SGHAT, FQNNGV. The ends lost 3 bases at V and 2 bases at J; junction bases unmatched: 4. The CDR3 sequence: CASSFSGTGGNYGYTF. The CDR3 nucleotides read TGTGCCAGCAGCTTTTCCGGGACAGGGGGCAACTATGGCTACACCTTC.

This chain uses TRBV19 with TRBJ1-1; possibly TRBD1 for D (6 bases). V was trimmed by 7 bases and J by 2 bases, leaving 14 bases between them. The CDR3 spans 14 residues. The germline gives CDR1 LNHDA, CDR2 SQIVND (reference sequence). The CDR3 coding sequence is TGTGCCAGTATGCCCGGGACACCCAACACTGAAGCTTTCTTT. The encoded protein is CASMPGTPNTEAFF.

This clone was picked up one time. The chain combines TRBV6-5 with TRBJ1-1; TRBD1 might be the D (6 bases). Deletions cut 7 bases from V and 0 bases from J, with 9 bases between. CDR1 and CDR2 (germline): MNHEY, SVGAGI. CDR3 length: 13 amino acids. CDR3 loop: CASKGQVNTEAFF. Here the CDR3 DNA reads TGTGCCAGCAAGGGACAAGTGAACACTGAAGCTTTCTTT.

The J gene is TRBJ2-7, the V gene TRBV11-3; D gene unclear. Per germline, CDR1 SGHNT and CDR2 YENEEA. The CDR3 loop spans 15 amino acids. Trimming took off 5 bases at V and 0 bases at J, with 14 bases between the two ends. CDR3 coding DNA: TGTGCCAGCAGCCCGCCGTCTTTGCGCTCCTACGAGCAGTACTTC. Protein product: CASSPPSLRSYEQYF.

This chain uses TRBV7-3 with TRBJ2-3; TRBD1 is a possible D gene (5 bases). V lost 0 bases, J lost 2 bases, and 9 bases lay in between. This CDR3 has 15 amino acids. The germline V gene encodes CDR1 SGHTA and CDR2 FQGTGA. DNA for the CDR3: TGTGCCAGCAGCTTAACAGGGGCCCCCACAGATACGCAGTATTTT. This sequence encodes CASSLTGAPTDTQYF.

The chain links TRBV6-1 to TRBJ1-5; D is unclear. The CDR3 loop spans 15 amino acids. Trimming took 3 bases from V and 2 from J, leaving 11 bases between them. Germline-derived CDR1 and CDR2 are MNHNS and SASEGT. The chain's CDR3 is CASSDVGQGNQPQHF. The CDR3 region has the DNA TGTGCCAGCAGTGATGTCGGCCAGGGCAATCAGCCCCAGCATTTT.

The chain couples TRBV4-1 to TRBJ2-3; possibly TRBD2 for D (5 bases). This CDR3 has 15 amino acids. CDR1 is MGHRA and CDR2 is YSYEKL in the germline V gene. V lost 1 base and J 1 base, leaving 9 bases between the germline ends. For the CDR3, the DNA is TGCGCCAGCAGCCAAGGTGGTAGCGGCACAGATACGCAGTATTTT. Encoded protein: CASSQGGSGTDTQYF.

V gene TRBV18 combines with J gene TRBJ2-7; 7 bases map to TRBD2. J gave up 0 bases and V 4 bases, and 3 bases lay outside the gene matches. The CDR3 sequence is 14 residues long. CDR1 is KGHSH and CDR2 is LQKENI in the germline V gene. Here the CDR3 reads CASSLGGSSYEQYF. In nucleotides, the CDR3 is TGTGCCAGCTCACTGGGGGGGTCCTCCTACGAGCAGTACTTC.

The count of this clone is one. The chain combines TRBV11-2 with TRBJ2-7; D is perhaps TRBD1 (6 bases). V lost 5 bases and J 2 bases, leaving 13 bases between the germline ends. CDR1 and CDR2 (germline): SGHAT, FQNNGV. This CDR3 has 14 residues. This chain's CDR3 is CASSTWDKPYEQYF. Here the CDR3 DNA reads TGTGCCAGCAGCACGTGGGACAAACCCTACGAGCAGTACTTC.

V usage is TRBV29-1 and J usage is TRBJ2-7; D is perhaps TRBD1 (5 bases). The CDR3 consists of 14 residues. V lost 1 base to trimming and J lost 5 bases, with 15 bases between them. CDR1 is SQVTM and CDR2 is ANQGSEA in the germline V gene. The CDR3: CSVEVSGQGNEQYF. CDR3 sequence (DNA): TGCAGCGTTGAAGTATCTGGGCAGGGCAACGAGCAGTACTTC.

This chain joins TRBV7-2 and TRBJ1-5; maybe TRBD1 (6 bases). Germline V CDR1 and CDR2: SGHTA, FQGNSA. CDR3 length: 13 residues. The germline V and J ends were trimmed by 5 bases and 7 bases, with 12 bases remaining between them. The CDR3 region has the DNA TGTGCCAGCAGCGAACAGGGAGGGCAGCCCCAGCATTTT. This codes for CASSEQGGQPQHF.

This chain links TRBV6-5 with TRBJ1-2, with 7 bases fitting TRBD1. V lost 6 bases and J lost 7; bases outside the gene matches: 11. Germline values: CDR1 MNHEY, CDR2 SVGAGI. This CDR3 is built from 14 residues. The DNA for the CDR3 is TGTGCCAGCAGAATCGATCAAGGACAGGCTGGCTACACCTTC. Translation: CASRIDQGQAGYTF.

This clone came up once. The chain employs TRBV3-1 (or the pseudogene TRBV3-2) and TRBJ1-4; no firm D call. Trimming pared 6 bases from V and 5 bases from J, leaving 16 bases between. CDR3 length: 15 amino acids. From germline, CDR1 is LGHDT and CDR2 YNNKEL (reference sequence). The CDR3 coding sequence is TGTGCCAGCAGTAGGAGTGAAGGCAAAAATGAAAAACTGTTTTTT. The encoded protein is CASSRSEGKNEKLFF.

The chain combines TRBV29-1 with TRBJ1-1; D is undetermined. This CDR3 is 13 amino acids long. The germline CDR1 and CDR2 sequences are SQVTM and ANQGSEA. The V end was cut by 1 base, the J end by 1 base, with 7 bases between. The CDR3 DNA reads TGCAGCGTTGAAGGAGGCAAGAACACTGAAGCTTTCTTT. This encodes CSVEGGKNTEAFF.

The rearrangement uses TRBV27 and TRBJ1-1; D possibly corresponds to TRBD1 (6 bases). CDR1 is MNHEY and CDR2 is SMNVEV in the germline V gene (reference sequence). V shed 2 bases and J shed 5 bases, with 9 bases lying between them. The CDR3 runs to 13 residues. The CDR3 protein is CASSLVRGTEAFF. The CDR3 nucleotides are TGTGCCAGCAGTTTAGTTAGGGGGACTGAAGCTTTCTTT.

As to this clone: The identical CDR3 is also encoded by other nucleotide sequences in the sample. The chain couples TRBV15 to TRBJ2-7; possibly TRBD2 for D (6 bases). V was clipped by 0 bases and J by 0 bases, with 6 bases between them. In germline, CDR1 is LNHNV, CDR2 YYDKDF (reference sequence). There are 14 residues in the CDR3. The CDR3 is CATSREGGSYEQYF. For the CDR3, the DNA is TGTGCCACCAGCAGAGAGGGAGGCTCCTACGAGCAGTACTTC.

This chain joins TRBV19 and TRBJ2-5, with a tentative D call TRBD1 (5 bases). Trimming stripped 6 bases from V and 0 bases from J, with 32 bases between. Per the germline V gene, CDR1 is LNHDA and CDR2 is SQIVND (reference sequence). The CDR3 covers 21 residues. CDR3 sequence reads: CASSPLGQGRPIWNYQETQYF. The CDR3 DNA reads TGTGCCAGTAGCCCCCTGGGGCAGGGTAGACCCATATGGAACTACCAAGAGACCCAGTACTTC.

This sequence joins TRBV5-1 and TRBJ2-2, with 11 bases fitting TRBD2. This CDR3 region has 15 residues. J gave up 2 bases and V 7 bases, and 4 bases lay outside the gene matches. CDR1 is SGHRS and CDR2 is YFSETQ in the germline V gene. CDR3 sequence reads: CASLGTSGNTGELFF. The CDR3 DNA follows: TGCGCCAGCCTTGGGACTAGCGGTAACACCGGGGAGCTGTTTTTT. The complete variable domain, with remaining parts taken from reference TRBV5-1 and TRBJ2-2, reads KAGVTQTPRYLIKTRGQQVTLSCSPISGHRSVSWYQQTPGQGLQFLFEYFSETQRNKGNFPGRFSGRQFSNSRSEMNVSTLELGDSALYLCASLGTSGNTGELFFGEGSRLTVL.

This clone was picked up a small number of times. V and J are TRBV7-9 and TRBJ1-4; D uncertain. V lost 5 bases to trimming and J lost 1 base, with 5 bases between them. Germline-derived CDR1 and CDR2 are SEHNR and FQNEAQ (reference sequence). This CDR3 contains 13 residues. CDR3 coding DNA: TGTGCCAGCAGCACCAGAACTAATGAAAAACTGTTTTTT. Encoded protein: CASSTRTNEKLFF.

The chain couples TRBV7-9 to TRBJ2-7; 7 bases agree with TRBD1. Looked up from germline, CDR1 is SEHNR and CDR2 is FQNEAQ (reference sequence). With V trimmed by 5 bases and J by 2 bases, 6 bases remained unmatched. The CDR3 covers 14 residues. The CDR3, as DNA: TGTGCCAGCAGCCATTCGACAGGGCCCTACGAGCAGTACTTC. Translating it yields CASSHSTGPYEQYF.

The chain links TRBV7-6 to TRBJ1-4; no firm D call. This CDR3 comprises 13 residues. V was pared by 5 bases and J by 5 bases, with 9 bases between. From germline, CDR1 is SGHVS and CDR2 FNYEAQ. CDR3 amino acids: CASSPGLNEKLFF. The CDR3 DNA is TGTGCCAGCAGCCCAGGTCTCAATGAAAAACTGTTTTTT. Full variable domain (rest looked up from reference TRBV7-6 and TRBJ1-4): GAGVSQSPRYKVTKRGQDVALRCDPISGHVSLYWYRQALGQGPEFLTYFNYEAQQDKSGLPNDRFSAERPEGSISTLTIQRTEQRDSAMYRCASSPGLNEKLFFGSGTQLSVL.

The rearrangement links TRBV10-3 to TRBJ2-7; D possibly corresponds to TRBD2 (5 bases). The length of the CDR3 is 14 residues. Germline V lookup: CDR1 ENHRY, CDR2 SYGVKD. The germline V and J ends were trimmed by 7 bases and 3 bases, with 16 bases remaining between them. The CDR3 region has the DNA TGTGCCATCAAGTCGCTAGCTTCCAGCTACGAGCAGTACTTC. It specifies CAIKSLASSYEQYF.

The chain combines TRBV30 with TRBJ1-4; maybe TRBD1 (5 bases). This CDR3 has 15 residues. V lost 3 bases and J lost 6, with 17 bases in between. CDR1 is GTSNPN, CDR2 SVGIG, per germline (reference sequence). CDR3 residues: CAWSPARGRYEKLFF. The CDR3 nucleotides are TGTGCCTGGAGCCCAGCAAGGGGTCGGTATGAAAAACTGTTTTTT. The whole variable domain, filled in from reference TRBV30 and TRBJ1-4, reads SQTIHQWPATLVQPVGSPLSLECTVEGTSNPNLYWYRQAAGRGLQLLFYSVGIGQISSEVPQNLSASRPQDRQFILSSKKLLLSDSGFYLCAWSPARGRYEKLFFGSGTQLSVL.

The V gene is TRBV6-6, the J gene TRBJ1-4, with D possibly matching TRBD1 (5 bases). Trimming took off 6 bases at V and 2 bases at J, with 10 bases between the two ends. CDR3 length: 14 amino acids. CDR1 and CDR2 from the germline V gene are MNHNY and SVGAGI (reference sequence). CDR3 DNA sequence: TGTGCCAGCAGGTCTGGGGGGACTAATGAAAAACTGTTTTTT. Residues: CASRSGGTNEKLFF.

This chain uses TRBV25-1 with TRBJ1-1, with a tentative D call TRBD1 (6 bases). The CDR3 length is 13 residues. Germline CDR1 MGHDK, CDR2 SYGVNS. Trimming shortened V by 6 bases and J by 1 base, and 9 bases separated the two germline ends. CDR3: CASSNRANTEAFF. The CDR3 DNA reads TGTGCCAGCAGCAACAGGGCGAACACTGAAGCTTTCTTT.

Concerning this clone itself: The sample holds other DNA sequences that translate to the same CDR3. This chain uses TRBV14 with TRBJ1-1, with D unresolved. CDR1 and CDR2 from the germline V gene are SGHDN and FVKESK. The V end was cut by 0 bases, the J end by 0 bases, with 8 bases between. The CDR3 is made up of 15 amino acids. CDR3: CASSQEGALNTEAFF. The CDR3 DNA sequence: TGTGCCAGCAGCCAAGAGGGAGCTTTGAACACTGAAGCTTTCTTT.

The rearrangement links TRBV4-1 to TRBJ2-5, with a possible D match to TRBD1 (5 bases). The V gene's germline CDR1 is MGHRA and CDR2 YSYEKL. The CDR3 is 17 residues long. Trimming took 0 bases from V and 2 from J, leaving 16 bases between them. CDR3 sequence (DNA): TGCGCCAGCAGCCAAGATCGAGGAGACAGCCCACAAGAGACCCAGTACTTC. Translated, it gives CASSQDRGDSPQETQYF.